The clone carrying this T cell receptor (beta chain) was counted a few times. Its antigen remains unidentified. These data belong to a study of CD8 T cells in ankylosing spondylitis. The V and J ends lost 5 bases and 3 bases respectively, with 22 bases between them. This CDR3 region has 17 residues. CDR1 SGHAT and CDR2 FQNNGV come from the germline V gene. Whole-study findings and limits: Relatively scarce in peripheral blood, disease-linked clones were CD8+. From matched ankylosing spondylitis synovial fluid, disease-linked clones were reportedly recovered at significantly enriched levels. Past research had described some motif variants in reactive arthritis synovial fluid and blood. A TCR beta motif made of under 10 highly homologous variants seemed typical of ankylosing spondylitis blood.

Scientists made TCR beta libraries using quantitative 5'-RACE with molecular barcodes. MiXCR, run by TCRdb on the 5' RACE reads, gives a single entry per CDR3 protein. The table includes approximately 440,000 distinct CDR3 sequences, roughly a sixth detected once. Sequencing was carried out using blood, either unsorted or a sorted T cell fraction (not recorded which). The receptor's source is a male donor with ankylosing spondylitis. The rearrangement joins TRBV11-2 to TRBJ1-1; D gene unclear. CDR3 sequence reads: CASSRGGKVDMDTEAFF. The CDR3, as DNA: TGTGCCAGCAGCCGGGGAGGGAAGGTAGATATGGACACTGAAGCTTTCTTT. The entire variable domain, with the rest obtained from reference TRBV11-2 and TRBJ1-1, is as follows: EAGVAQSPRYKIIEKRQSVAFWCNPISGHATLYWYQQILGQGPKLLIQFQNNGVVDDSQLPKDRFSAERLKGVDSTLKIQPAKLEDSAVYLCASSRGGKVDMDTEAFFGQGTRLTVV.